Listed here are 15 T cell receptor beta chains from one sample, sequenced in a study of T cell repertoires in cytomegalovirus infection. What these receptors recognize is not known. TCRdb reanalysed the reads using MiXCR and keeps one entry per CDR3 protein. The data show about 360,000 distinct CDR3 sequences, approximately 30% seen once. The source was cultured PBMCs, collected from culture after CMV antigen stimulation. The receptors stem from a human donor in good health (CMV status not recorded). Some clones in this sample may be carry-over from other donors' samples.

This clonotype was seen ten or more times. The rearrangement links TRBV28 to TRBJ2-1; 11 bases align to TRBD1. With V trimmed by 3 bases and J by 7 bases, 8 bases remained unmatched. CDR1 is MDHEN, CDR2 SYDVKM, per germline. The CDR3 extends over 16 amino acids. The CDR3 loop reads CASSFNGQGARNEQFF. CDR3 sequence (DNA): TGTGCCAGCAGTTTCAACGGACAGGGGGCAAGGAATGAGCAGTTCTTC.

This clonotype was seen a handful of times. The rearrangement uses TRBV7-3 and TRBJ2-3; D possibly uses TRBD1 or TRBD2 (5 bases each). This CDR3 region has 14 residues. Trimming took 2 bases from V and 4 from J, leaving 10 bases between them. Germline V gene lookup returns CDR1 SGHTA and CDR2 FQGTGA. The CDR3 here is CASSLPGPADTQYF. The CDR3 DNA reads TGTGCCAGCAGCTTACCGGGGCCTGCAGATACGCAGTATTTT.

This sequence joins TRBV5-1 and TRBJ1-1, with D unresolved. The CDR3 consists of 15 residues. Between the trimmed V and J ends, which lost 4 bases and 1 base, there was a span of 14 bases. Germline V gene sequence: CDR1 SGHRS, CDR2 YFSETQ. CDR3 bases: TGCGCCAGCAGCCCGAGGGAAGGTGGGAACACTGAAGCTTTCTTT. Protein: CASSPREGGNTEAFF. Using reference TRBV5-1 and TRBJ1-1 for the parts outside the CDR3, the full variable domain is KAGVTQTPRYLIKTRGQQVTLSCSPISGHRSVSWYQQTPGQGLQFLFEYFSETQRNKGNFPGRFSGRQFSNSRSEMNVSTLELGDSALYLCASSPREGGNTEAFFGQGTRLTVV.

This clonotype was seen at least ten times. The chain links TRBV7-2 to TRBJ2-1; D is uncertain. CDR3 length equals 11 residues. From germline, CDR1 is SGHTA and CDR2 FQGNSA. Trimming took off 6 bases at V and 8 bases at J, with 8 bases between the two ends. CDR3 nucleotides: TGTGCCAGCAGTCAGGTCTATGAGCAGTTCTTC. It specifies CASSQVYEQFF.

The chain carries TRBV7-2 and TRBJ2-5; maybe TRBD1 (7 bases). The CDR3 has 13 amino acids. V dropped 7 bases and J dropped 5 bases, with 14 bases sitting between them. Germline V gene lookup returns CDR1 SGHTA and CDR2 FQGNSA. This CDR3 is CASTARGVETQYF. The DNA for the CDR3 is TGTGCCAGCACCGCCAGGGGGGTGGAGACCCAGTACTTC.

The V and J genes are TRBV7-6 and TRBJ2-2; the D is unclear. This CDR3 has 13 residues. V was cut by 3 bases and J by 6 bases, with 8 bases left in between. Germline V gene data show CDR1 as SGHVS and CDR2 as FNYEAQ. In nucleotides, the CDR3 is TGTGCCAGCAGCTTGAGAGCCTCCGGGGAGCTGTTTTTT. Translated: CASSLRASGELFF.

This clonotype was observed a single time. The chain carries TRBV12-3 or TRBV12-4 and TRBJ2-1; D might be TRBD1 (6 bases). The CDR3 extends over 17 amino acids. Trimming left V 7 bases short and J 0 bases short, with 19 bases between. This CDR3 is CASKGRQAQSSYNEQFF. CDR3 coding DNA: TGTGCCAGCAAGGGGAGACAGGCCCAAAGCTCCTACAATGAGCAGTTCTTC.

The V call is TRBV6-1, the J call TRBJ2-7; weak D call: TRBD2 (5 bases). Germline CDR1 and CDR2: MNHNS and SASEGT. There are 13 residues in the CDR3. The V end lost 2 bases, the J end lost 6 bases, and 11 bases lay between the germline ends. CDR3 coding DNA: TGTGCCAGCAGTGAAATCGGAGGACTCGAGCAGTACGTC. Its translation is CASSEIGGLEQYV.

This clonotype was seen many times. The CDR3 sequence: CASRKQPSNYGYTF. CDR3 in DNA: TGTGCCAGTAGAAAACAACCGTCTAACTATGGCTACACCTTC. The V gene is TRBV19, the J gene TRBJ1-2; D not certain. Germline values: CDR1 LNHDA, CDR2 SQIVND (reference sequence). This CDR3 has 14 residues. V dropped 6 bases and J dropped 0 bases, with 11 bases sitting between them.

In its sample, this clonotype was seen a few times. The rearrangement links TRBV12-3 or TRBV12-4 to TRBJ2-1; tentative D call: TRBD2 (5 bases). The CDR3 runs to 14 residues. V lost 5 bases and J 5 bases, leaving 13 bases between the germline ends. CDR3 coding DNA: TGTGCCAGCAGTCTCGGACGGGAAAACAATGAGCAGTTCTTC. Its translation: CASSLGRENNEQFF.

The CDR3 region is CASSPTDSPNQPQHF. CDR3 nucleotide sequence: TGTGCCAGCTCACCGACGGACAGCCCTAATCAGCCCCAGCATTTT. V gene TRBV18 combines with J gene TRBJ1-5; D is perhaps TRBD1 (6 bases). In germline, CDR1 is KGHSH, CDR2 LQKENI. This CDR3 is 15 amino acids long. V lost 3 bases and J 4 bases, leaving 13 bases between the germline ends.

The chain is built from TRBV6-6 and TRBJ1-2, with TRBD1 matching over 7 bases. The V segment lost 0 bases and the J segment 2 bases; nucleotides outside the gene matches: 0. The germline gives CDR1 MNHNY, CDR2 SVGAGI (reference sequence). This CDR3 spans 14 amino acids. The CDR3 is CASSYSTGNYGYTF. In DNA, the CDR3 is TGTGCCAGCAGTTACTCGACAGGGAACTATGGCTACACCTTC.

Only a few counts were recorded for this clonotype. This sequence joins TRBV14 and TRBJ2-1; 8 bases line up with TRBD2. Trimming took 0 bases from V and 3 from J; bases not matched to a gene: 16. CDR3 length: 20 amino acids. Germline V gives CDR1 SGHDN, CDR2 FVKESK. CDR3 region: CASSQDLGYGAGDRYNEQFF. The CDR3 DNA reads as TGTGCCAGCAGCCAAGATCTTGGCTATGGAGCGGGAGACCGCTACAATGAGCAGTTCTTC.

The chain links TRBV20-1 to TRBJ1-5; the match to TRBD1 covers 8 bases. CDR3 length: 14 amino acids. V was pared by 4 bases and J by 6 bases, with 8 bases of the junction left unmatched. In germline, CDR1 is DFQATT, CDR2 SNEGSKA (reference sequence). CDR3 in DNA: TGCAGTGCTATGGGGCAGGGGGCAGGTCAGCCCCAGCATTTT. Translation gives CSAMGQGAGQPQHF.

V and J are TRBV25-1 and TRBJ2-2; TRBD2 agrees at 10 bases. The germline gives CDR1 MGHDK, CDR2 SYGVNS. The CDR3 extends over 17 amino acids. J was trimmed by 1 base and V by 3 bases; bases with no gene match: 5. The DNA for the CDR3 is TGTGCCAGCAGTGATCCTCGGACTAGCGGGAACACCGGGGAGCTGTTTTTT. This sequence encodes CASSDPRTSGNTGELFF.